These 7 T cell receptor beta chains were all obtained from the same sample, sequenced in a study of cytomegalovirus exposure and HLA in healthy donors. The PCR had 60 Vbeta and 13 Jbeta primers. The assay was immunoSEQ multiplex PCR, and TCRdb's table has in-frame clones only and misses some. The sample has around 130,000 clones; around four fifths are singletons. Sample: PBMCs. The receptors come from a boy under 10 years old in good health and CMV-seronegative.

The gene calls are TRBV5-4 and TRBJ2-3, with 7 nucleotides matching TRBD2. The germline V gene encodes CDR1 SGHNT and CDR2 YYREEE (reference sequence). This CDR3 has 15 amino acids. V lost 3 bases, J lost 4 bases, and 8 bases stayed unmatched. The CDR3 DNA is TGTGCCAGCAGCTCGTCCGGGGGGTTCGCAGATACGCAGTATTTT. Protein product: CASSSSGGFADTQYF.

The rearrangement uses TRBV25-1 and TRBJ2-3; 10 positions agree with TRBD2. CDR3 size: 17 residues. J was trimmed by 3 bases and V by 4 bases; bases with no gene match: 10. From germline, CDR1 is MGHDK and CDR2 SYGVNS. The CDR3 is CASSAPGRAGGTDTQYF. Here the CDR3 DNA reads TGTGCCAGCAGTGCCCCCGGTCGAGCGGGGGGGACAGATACGCAGTATTTT. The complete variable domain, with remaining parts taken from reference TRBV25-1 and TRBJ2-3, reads EADIYQTPRYLVIGTGKKITLECSQTMGHDKMYWYQQDPGMELHLIHYSYGVNSTEKGDLSSESTVSRIRTEHFPLTLESARPSHTSQYLCASSAPGRAGGTDTQYFGPGTRLTVL.

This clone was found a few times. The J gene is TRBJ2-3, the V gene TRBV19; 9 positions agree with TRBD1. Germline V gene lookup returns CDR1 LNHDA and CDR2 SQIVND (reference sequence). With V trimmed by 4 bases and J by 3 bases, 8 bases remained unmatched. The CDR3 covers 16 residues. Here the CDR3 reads CASSKQGALRTDTQYF. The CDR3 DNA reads TGTGCCAGTAGTAAACAGGGGGCACTGAGGACAGATACGCAGTATTTT.

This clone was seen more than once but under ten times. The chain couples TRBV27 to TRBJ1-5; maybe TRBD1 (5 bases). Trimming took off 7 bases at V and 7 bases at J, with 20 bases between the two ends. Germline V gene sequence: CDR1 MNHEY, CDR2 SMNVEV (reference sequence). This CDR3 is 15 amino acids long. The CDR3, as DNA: TGTGCCAGCAACCCGAACTCGGGGGGAGGACAGCCCCAGCATTTT. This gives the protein CASNPNSGGGQPQHF.

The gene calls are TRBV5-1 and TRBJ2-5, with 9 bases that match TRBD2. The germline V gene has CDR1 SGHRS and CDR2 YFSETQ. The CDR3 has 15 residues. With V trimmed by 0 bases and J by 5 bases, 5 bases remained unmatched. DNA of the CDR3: TGCGCCAGCAGCTTGGGCGGGGGGGCCGTGGAGACCCAGTACTTC. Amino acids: CASSLGGGAVETQYF.

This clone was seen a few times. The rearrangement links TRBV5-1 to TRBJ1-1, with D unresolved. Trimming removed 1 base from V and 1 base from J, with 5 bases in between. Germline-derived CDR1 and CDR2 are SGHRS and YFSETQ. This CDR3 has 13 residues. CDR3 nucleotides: TGCGCCAGCAGCTTGACACCGAACACTGAAGCTTTCTTT. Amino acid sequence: CASSLTPNTEAFF.

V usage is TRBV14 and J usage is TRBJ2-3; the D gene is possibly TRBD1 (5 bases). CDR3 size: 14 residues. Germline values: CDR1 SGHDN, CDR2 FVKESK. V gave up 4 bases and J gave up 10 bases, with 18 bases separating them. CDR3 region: CASSRKRKTASQYF. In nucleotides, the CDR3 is TGTGCCAGCAGCCGCAAGAGGAAGACAGCCTCGCAGTATTTT.